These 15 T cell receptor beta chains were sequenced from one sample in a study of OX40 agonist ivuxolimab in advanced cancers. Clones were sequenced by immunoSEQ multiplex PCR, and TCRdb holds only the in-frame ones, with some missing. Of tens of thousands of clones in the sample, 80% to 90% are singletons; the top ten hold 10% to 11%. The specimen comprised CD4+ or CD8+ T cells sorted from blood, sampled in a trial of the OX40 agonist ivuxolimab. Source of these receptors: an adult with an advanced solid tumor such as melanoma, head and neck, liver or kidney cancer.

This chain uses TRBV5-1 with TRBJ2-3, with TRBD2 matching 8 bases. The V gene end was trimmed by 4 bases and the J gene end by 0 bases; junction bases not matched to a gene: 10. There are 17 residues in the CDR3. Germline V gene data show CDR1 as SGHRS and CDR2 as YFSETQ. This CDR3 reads CASSPGSAGGSTDTQYF. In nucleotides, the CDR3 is TGCGCCAGCAGCCCGGGATCCGCGGGGGGAAGCACAGATACGCAGTATTTT.

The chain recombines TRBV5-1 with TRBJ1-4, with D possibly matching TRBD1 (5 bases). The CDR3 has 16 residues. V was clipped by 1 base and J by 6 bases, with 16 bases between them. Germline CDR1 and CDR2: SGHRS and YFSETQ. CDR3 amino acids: CASSLSHTWDDEKLFF. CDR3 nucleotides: TGCGCCAGCAGCTTGAGCCACACCTGGGACGATGAAAAACTGTTTTTT.

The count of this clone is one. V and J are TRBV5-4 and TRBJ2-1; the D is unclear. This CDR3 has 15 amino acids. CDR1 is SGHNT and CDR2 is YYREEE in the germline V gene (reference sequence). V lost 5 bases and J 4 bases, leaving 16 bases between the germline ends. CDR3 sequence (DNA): TGTGCCAGCAGGGCCGGGTATGGTTCTTACAATGAGCAGTTCTTC. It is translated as CASRAGYGSYNEQFF.

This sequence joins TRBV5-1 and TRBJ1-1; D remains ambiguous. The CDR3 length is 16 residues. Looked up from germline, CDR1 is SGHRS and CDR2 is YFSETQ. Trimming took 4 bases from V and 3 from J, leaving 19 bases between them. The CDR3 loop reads CASSLQGPPFDTEAFF. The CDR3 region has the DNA TGCGCCAGCAGCCTGCAAGGGCCCCCGTTTGACACTGAAGCTTTCTTT.

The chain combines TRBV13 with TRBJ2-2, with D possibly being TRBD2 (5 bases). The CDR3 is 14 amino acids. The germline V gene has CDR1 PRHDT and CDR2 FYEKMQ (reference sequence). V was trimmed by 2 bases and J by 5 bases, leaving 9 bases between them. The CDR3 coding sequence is TGTGCCAGCAGCTTAAAAGGGAGTACCGGGGAGCTGTTTTTT. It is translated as CASSLKGSTGELFF.

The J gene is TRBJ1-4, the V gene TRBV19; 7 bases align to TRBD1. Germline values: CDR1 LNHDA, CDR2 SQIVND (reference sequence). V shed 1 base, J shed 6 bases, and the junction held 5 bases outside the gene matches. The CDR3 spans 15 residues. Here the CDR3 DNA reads TGTGCCAGTAGTATAGGCCGAGGGACAGATGAAAAACTGTTTTTT. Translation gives CASSIGRGTDEKLFF.

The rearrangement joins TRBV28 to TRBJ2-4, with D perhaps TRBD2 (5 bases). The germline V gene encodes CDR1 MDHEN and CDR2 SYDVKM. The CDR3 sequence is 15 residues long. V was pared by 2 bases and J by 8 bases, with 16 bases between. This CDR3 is CASSLRAGSGHIQYF. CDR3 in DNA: TGTGCCAGCAGTTTAAGGGCTGGGAGTGGGCACATTCAGTACTTC.

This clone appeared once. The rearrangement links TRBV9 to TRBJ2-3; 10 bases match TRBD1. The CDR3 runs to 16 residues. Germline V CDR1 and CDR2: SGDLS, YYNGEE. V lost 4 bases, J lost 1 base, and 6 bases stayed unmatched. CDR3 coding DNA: TGTGCCAGCAGCAAAACCGGGACAGGGGGCACAGATACGCAGTATTTT. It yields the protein CASSKTGTGGTDTQYF.

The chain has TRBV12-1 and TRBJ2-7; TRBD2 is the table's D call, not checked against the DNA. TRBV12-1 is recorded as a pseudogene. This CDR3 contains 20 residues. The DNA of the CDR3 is TGTGCCAGCAGCTTTGATTTTGTGGGGGGGACTAGCGGGAGTCTATACGAGCAGTACTTC. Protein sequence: CASSFDFVGGTSGSLYEQYF.

The CDR3 region has the DNA TGTGCCAGCAGCCAAGAGGGGTACACAAGCACAGATACGCAGTATTTT. It codes for CASSQEGYTSTDTQYF. This rearrangement joins TRBV4-2 to TRBJ2-3; no reliable D call. CDR3 length equals 16 residues. Trimming cost V 0 bases and J 0 bases, with 10 bases left between them. Germline lookup yields CDR1 LGHNA and CDR2 YNFKEQ.

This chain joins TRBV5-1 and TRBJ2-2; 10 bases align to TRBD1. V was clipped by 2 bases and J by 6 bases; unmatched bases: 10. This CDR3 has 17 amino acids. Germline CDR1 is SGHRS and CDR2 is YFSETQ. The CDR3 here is CASSFNIGTGASGELFF. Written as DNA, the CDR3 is TGCGCCAGCAGCTTTAATATAGGGACAGGGGCGTCCGGGGAGCTGTTTTTT.

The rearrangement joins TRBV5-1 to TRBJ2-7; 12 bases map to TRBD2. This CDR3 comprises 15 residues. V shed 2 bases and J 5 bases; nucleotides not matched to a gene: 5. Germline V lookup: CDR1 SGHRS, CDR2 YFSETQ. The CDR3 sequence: CASSFFLAGGDEQYF. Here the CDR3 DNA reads TGCGCCAGCAGCTTCTTTCTAGCGGGAGGGGACGAGCAGTACTTC.

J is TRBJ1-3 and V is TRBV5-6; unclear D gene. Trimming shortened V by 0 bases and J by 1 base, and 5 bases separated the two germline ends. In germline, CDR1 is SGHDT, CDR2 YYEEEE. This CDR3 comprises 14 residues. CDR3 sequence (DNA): TGTGCCAGCAGCTTGGGCGGGTCTGGAAACACCATATATTTT. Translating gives CASSLGGSGNTIYF.

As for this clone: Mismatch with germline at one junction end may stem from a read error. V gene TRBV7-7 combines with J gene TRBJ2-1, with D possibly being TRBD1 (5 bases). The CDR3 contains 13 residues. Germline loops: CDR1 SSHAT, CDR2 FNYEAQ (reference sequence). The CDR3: CASSLGPDNEQFF. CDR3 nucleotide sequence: TGTGCTAGCAGCTTGGGGCCAGACAATGAGCAGTTCTTC.

The CDR3 DNA is TGTGCCAGCAGCCCCGGGACATCTCGGCGTGGCTACACCTTC. Translating gives CASSPGTSRRGYTF. The rearrangement links TRBV16 to TRBJ1-2; tentatively, D is TRBD1 (6 bases). CDR1 is KGHSY, CDR2 FQNENV, per germline. With 4 bases removed from V and 7 bases from J, the gap between germline ends came to 16 bases. CDR3 length: 14 residues.